This TCR beta chain was identified during a study of T cells in Graves' hyperthyroidism and ophthalmopathy. Regarding the study as a whole: Separating ophthalmopathy from stable hyperthyroidism was achieved by a 13 V-J model.

Worth noting for this clonotype: What it recognizes is unknown.

Authors of the study amplified TCR beta CDR3 regions from RNA transcripts. Primed by the HTBI set, a first-round RT-PCR was run on the TCR CDR3. One entry per CDR3 protein, called by TCRdb with MiXCR from the multiplex PCR reads. Among 600,000 to 800,000 distinct CDR3 sequences listed, just over 35% were seen once. V was clipped by 7 bases and J by 6 bases, with 15 bases between them. The germline V gene has CDR1 MNHEY and CDR2 SMNVEV (reference sequence). The CDR3 length is 14 residues. Hyperthyroidism of Graves' type that showed no ophthalmopathy progression within 18 months was stable. Sequenced: blood. The gene calls are TRBV27 and TRBJ1-4; unclear D gene. The receptor was isolated from a woman aged 40 to 50 with Graves' hyperthyroidism. The CDR3 sequence is CASTFAGGYEKLFF. The CDR3 DNA sequence: TGTGCCAGCACCTTTGCGGGAGGCTATGAAAAACTGTTTTTT.